The TCR beta chain under discussion was sequenced for a study of shared clonotypes between healthy human individuals. The wider study: The study used three CD4 naive, three CD4 memory, two CD8 naive and one CD8 memory plate per donor. General observations from the study: Naive subsets usually exceeded memory subsets in estimated richness.

In regard to this clone: The antigen is undetermined.

Naive CD8 cells comprised CD45RO-negative, CCR7-positively selected cells, excluding terminally differentiated effector memory CD45RA+ cells. As originally analysed: In the immunoSEQ data, sequences were junction-only and lacked quality scores, so filtering differed. Assay: immunoSEQ multiplex PCR; the TCRdb copy retains only in-frame clones and omits some. D and trimming were read from the DNA, whereas the V and J calls and clone size are those reported in that table. Of about 750,000 clones in the sample, more than 85% were seen once. What was sequenced was naive CD8+ T cells sorted from blood. The sequence derives from a man younger than 40 in good health.

The CDR3 is CASSSGTSFYEQYF. CDR3 coding DNA: TGTGCCAGCAGCTCCGGGACTAGCTTCTACGAGCAGTACTTC. This rearrangement joins TRBV27 to TRBJ2-7, with TRBD2 matching over 9 bases. The CDR3 has 14 residues. V shed 6 bases and J 3 bases; nucleotides not matched to a gene: 6. Per germline, CDR1 MNHEY and CDR2 SMNVEV (reference sequence).